One TCR beta chain is described in this entry. The antigen remains unidentified. The data were taken from a study of PD-1 blockade in classical Hodgkin lymphoma. Findings of the study overall: Exclusion was the outcome for patients who began nivolumab under 1 year after ASCT. Compared with baseline, CD4+ but not CD8+ TCR diversity had risen significantly by C4D1. Baseline diversity in complete responders resembled that of newly diagnosed patients. A reduction in baseline TCR diversity was reportedly seen in newly diagnosed patients relative to healthy donors.

The table came from immunoSEQ multiplex PCR; TCRdb's copy has only in-frame clones and leaves some out. The profile shows approximately 70,000 clones, approximately 94% of them singletons. Per germline, CDR1 LNHNV and CDR2 YYDKDF (reference sequence). The germline V and J ends were trimmed by 1 base and 5 bases, with 18 bases remaining between them. The CDR3 length is 16 residues. Relapses following autologous stem cell transplantation were seen in all patients, with brentuximab vedotin exposure varying. The material was peripheral blood mononuclear cells (PBMCs), obtained at baseline. This clonotype was sampled from a human donor with classical Hodgkin lymphoma. V and J are TRBV15 and TRBJ2-7, with a possible D match to TRBD2 (6 bases). The CDR3 nucleotides are TGTGCCACCAGCAGAGTAGGAGGAGGGATTGGCGACGAGCAGTACTTC. It codes for CATSRVGGGIGDEQYF.